These 13 T cell receptor beta chains came from one sample sequenced in a study of HIV-infected patients and healthy controls. Reverse transcription used roughly 450 ng RNA and constant-region primers for alpha and beta. Alpha and beta chain libraries were made separately by chain-specific third strand synthesis with multiplexing indices. TCRdb reprocessed the 5' RACE reads via MiXCR and lists one record per CDR3 protein. The table shows around 9,000 distinct CDR3 sequences, with under 6.5% occurring only once. The repertoire came from unfractionated whole blood and reflected all unsorted peripheral T cells. The source material was blood. The receptors derive from an adult in good health.

This clonotype was seen repeatedly, ten times or more. The V gene is TRBV4-3, the J gene TRBJ2-1; D is unresolved. Germline V gene data show CDR1 as LGHNA and CDR2 as YSLEER. This CDR3 is built from 15 residues. V was shortened by 4 bases and J by 5 bases, with 15 bases between the two germline ends. In DNA, the CDR3 is TGCGCCAGCAGCCCCTCTTGGCTAGGGAACAATGAGCAGTTCTTC. Translated, it gives CASSPSWLGNNEQFF.

This clonotype is categorized as medium-sized. The chain couples TRBV30 to TRBJ1-5; the match to TRBD1 covers 7 bases. J gave up 6 bases and V 5 bases, and 7 bases lay outside the gene matches. The germline V gene encodes CDR1 GTSNPN and CDR2 SVGIG (reference sequence). The CDR3 spans 13 residues. The CDR3: CAWATGVGQPQHF. The CDR3 DNA sequence: TGTGCCTGGGCTACAGGGGTTGGTCAGCCCCAGCATTTT.

In this sample, this clonotype is medium-sized. The chain couples TRBV7-2 to TRBJ2-3, with D perhaps TRBD1 or TRBD2 (5 bases each). Trimming shortened V by 6 bases and J by 6 bases, and 13 bases separated the two germline ends. Germline lookup yields CDR1 SGHTA and CDR2 FQGNSA. The CDR3 has 13 residues. The CDR3 spells CASRRGASDTQYF. In DNA form, the CDR3 reads TGTGCCAGCAGGAGGGGAGCGAGTGATACGCAGTATTTT.

Sample share makes this clonotype medium-sized (0.01 to 0.1%). This rearrangement joins TRBV5-4 to TRBJ2-4, with D uncertain. CDR1 and CDR2 (germline): SGHNT, YYREEE (reference sequence). Trimming left V 1 base short and J 2 bases short, with 7 bases between. The CDR3 length is 14 residues. Here the CDR3 reads CASSLMGTKNIQYF. In DNA, the CDR3 is TGTGCCAGCAGCTTGATGGGAACCAAAAACATTCAGTACTTC.

This clonotype was picked up many times. J is TRBJ2-1 and V is TRBV28; 8 bases align to TRBD2. The length of the CDR3 is 14 residues. The V gene end was trimmed by 7 bases and the J gene end by 0 bases; junction bases not matched to a gene: 2. The germline CDR1 and CDR2 sequences are MDHEN and SYDVKM. As DNA, the CDR3 is TGTGCCAGCATTCGGGGGGGCTCCTACAATGAGCAGTTCTTC. Encoded protein: CASIRGGSYNEQFF.

This clonotype has more than one count but fewer than ten. The V call is TRBV7-9, the J call TRBJ2-1; 10 bases match TRBD1. Germline CDR1 SEHNR, CDR2 FQNEAQ (reference sequence). The CDR3 is 18 residues long. Losses at the gene ends were 5 bases for V and 4 bases for J; bases not matched to a gene: 14. In nucleotides, the CDR3 is TGTGCCAGCAGCCCACGACAGGGGGCGGGGAGGTCGTACAATGAGCAGTTCTTC. Translation gives CASSPRQGAGRSYNEQFF.

This clonotype showed up many times. The V gene is TRBV5-1, the J gene TRBJ2-7; 13 bases agree with TRBD2. This CDR3 has 18 residues. After removal of 4 bases from V and 0 bases from J, the junction contained 10 bases not matched to a gene. Germline V gives CDR1 SGHRS, CDR2 YFSETQ. The CDR3 reads CASSIGLAGAISSYEQYF. CDR3 bases: TGCGCCAGCAGCATAGGACTAGCGGGGGCAATTAGCTCCTACGAGCAGTACTTC.

This clonotype was recorded a few times. The chain is built from TRBV19 and TRBJ1-1; D is possibly TRBD1 (6 bases). CDR3 length: 15 residues. Germline-derived CDR1 and CDR2 are LNHDA and SQIVND (reference sequence). V lost 8 bases to trimming and J lost 1 base, with 17 bases between them. CDR3 amino acids: CASRWGLRGNTEAFF. The CDR3 nucleotides read TGTGCCAGTCGGTGGGGGCTTCGGGGGAACACTGAAGCTTTCTTT.

This clonotype ranks as medium-sized. This chain joins TRBV6-2 or TRBV6-3 and TRBJ2-5; no definite D call. CDR1 MNHEY and CDR2 SVGEGT come from the germline V gene. The V gene lost 4 bases and the J gene lost 5 bases, with 5 bases spanning the gap. This CDR3 is 11 amino acids long. The CDR3: CASSFTETQYF. The CDR3 DNA reads TGTGCCAGCAGTTTTACGGAGACCCAGTACTTC.

Sample share makes this clonotype medium-sized (0.01 to 0.1%). The J gene is TRBJ1-6, the V gene TRBV6-5; possible D gene TRBD1, 6 bases. The CDR3 sequence is 13 residues long. The V and J ends lost 8 bases and 5 bases respectively, with 10 bases between them. Germline CDR1 is MNHEY and CDR2 is SVGAGI. The CDR3 DNA reads TGTGCCAGCGGACAGCAGAATAATTCACCCCTCCACTTT. Its translation is CASGQQNNSPLHF.

This clonotype is medium-sized. V gene TRBV28 combines with J gene TRBJ2-1; no firm D call. Trimming removed 6 bases at V and 2 bases at J, with 11 bases between. CDR3 length: 14 residues. The V gene's germline CDR1 is MDHEN and CDR2 SYDVKM. The CDR3, as DNA: TGTGCCAGCAGGCTCCCGGGCCCCTACAATGAGCAGTTCTTC. Translated, it gives CASRLPGPYNEQFF.

By share, this clonotype ranks as medium-sized. The chain joins TRBV4-1 to TRBJ2-5; unclear D gene. The CDR3 contains 15 residues. V lost 3 bases to trimming and J lost 1 base, with 12 bases between them. From germline, CDR1 is MGHRA and CDR2 YSYEKL. CDR3 DNA sequence: TGCGCCAGCAGCCAGGTAGACGGAGTCCAAGAGACCCAGTACTTC. This encodes CASSQVDGVQETQYF.

This clonotype was recorded at least ten times. This chain joins TRBV28 and TRBJ1-4; D is possibly TRBD1 (6 bases). Germline loops: CDR1 MDHEN, CDR2 SYDVKM. Trimming removed 2 bases at V and 7 bases at J, with 14 bases between. CDR3 length equals 15 residues. The CDR3 protein is CASSLVGARGEKLFF. CDR3 in DNA: TGTGCCAGCAGTTTAGTGGGGGCGAGGGGTGAAAAACTGTTTTTT.